These 28 T cell receptor beta chains were all obtained from the same sample, sequenced in a study of regulatory T cells in long-lasting Graves disease. Sample time point: newly diagnosed GD, antithyroid drugs for less than 3 months. Extracted RNA from PBMCs served as the source of the TCR library. Researchers made TCR beta libraries by using iRepertoire HTBI primers and running Arm-PCR on CDR3 regions. One entry per CDR3 protein, called by TCRdb with MiXCR from the multiplex PCR reads. The repertoire holds about 530,000 distinct CDR3 sequences, with around 16% as singletons. These data were likewise used in another study, on T cells in Graves' hyperthyroidism and ophthalmopathy.

The sequencing used peripheral blood mononuclear cells (PBMCs), collected at new diagnosis, from a patient treated with antithyroid drugs. The receptor source for this set is a woman aged 40 to 65 with Graves disease.

Only a few counts were recorded for this clonotype. The chain couples TRBV13 to TRBJ1-2; tentatively, D is TRBD1 (5 bases). V was trimmed by 0 bases and J by 8 bases, leaving 10 bases between them. Germline CDR1 PRHDT, CDR2 FYEKMQ (reference sequence). The CDR3 loop spans 13 amino acids. The CDR3 sequence is CASSLGGAGGYTF. In DNA form, the CDR3 reads TGTGCCAGCAGCTTAGGAGGGGCGGGCGGCTACACCTTC.

A note on this clonotype: This sequence may be a read error, since a much larger clone differs from it by one base. V usage is TRBV7-9 and J usage is TRBJ1-4; unclear D gene. CDR1 is SEHNR and CDR2 is FQNEAQ in the germline V gene (reference sequence). This CDR3 has 15 amino acids. CDR3 sequence reads: CASSREPSTNEELFF. CDR3 in DNA: TGTGCCAGCAGTCGAGAACCATCAACTAATGAAGAACTGTTTTTT.

The sample holds many counts of this clonotype. The chain recombines TRBV12-3 or TRBV12-4 with TRBJ2-5; D gene uncertain. Trimming removed 1 base at V and 2 bases at J, with 8 bases between. The CDR3 covers 14 residues. The CDR3 here is CASSLDQEQETQYF. DNA of the CDR3: TGTGCCAGCAGTTTAGATCAGGAGCAAGAGACCCAGTACTTC.

This clonotype showed up just a few times. The rearrangement uses TRBV6-2 or TRBV6-3 and TRBJ1-2; 8 bases align to TRBD1. Looked up from germline, CDR1 is MNHEY and CDR2 is SVGEGT. The CDR3 extends over 16 amino acids. V was pared by 0 bases and J by 3 bases, with 6 bases of the junction left unmatched. CDR3 region: CASSYSIETGDYGYTF. The CDR3 DNA is TGTGCCAGCAGTTACTCGATTGAGACAGGGGACTATGGCTACACCTTC.

Ten or more counts support this clonotype. V and J are TRBV18 and TRBJ1-5; D unresolved. Trimming shortened V by 6 bases and J by 7 bases, and 10 bases separated the two germline ends. CDR1 and CDR2 from the germline V gene are KGHSH and LQKENI. The CDR3 has 12 amino acids. The CDR3 loop is CASSSGEQPQHF. CDR3 in DNA: TGTGCCAGCTCGTCGGGCGAACAGCCCCAGCATTTT.

This clonotype occurred a few times. The chain is built from TRBV12-5 and TRBJ1-1; no reliable D call. V gave up 5 bases and J gave up 8 bases, with 15 bases separating them. The CDR3 runs 13 residues. Looked up from germline, CDR1 is LGHNT and CDR2 is FRNRAP. CDR3 amino acids: CASGPQTQTEAFF. The DNA of the CDR3 is TGTGCTAGTGGTCCGCAGACCCAAACCGAAGCTTTCTTT.

The sample holds many counts of this clonotype. The chain uses TRBV27 and TRBJ2-6, with D perhaps matching TRBD1 or TRBD2 (6 bases each). This CDR3 is 17 amino acids long. The V gene lost 9 bases and the J gene lost 0 bases, with 18 bases spanning the gap. In germline, CDR1 is MNHEY, CDR2 SMNVEV (reference sequence). Here the CDR3 reads CASRGVWRSSGANVLTF. In DNA, the CDR3 is TGTGCCAGTAGGGGGGTTTGGCGCAGCTCTGGGGCCAACGTCCTGACTTTC.

The chain combines TRBV2 with TRBJ1-1, with 9 bases that match TRBD1. The CDR3 spans 15 residues. Germline V gives CDR1 SNHLY, CDR2 FYNNEI. J lost 2 bases, V lost 4 bases, and 5 bases had no gene match. In DNA, the CDR3 is TGTGCCAGCAGTGGGACAGGGGAGGGAAACACTGAAGCTTTCTTT. It translates to CASSGTGEGNTEAFF. Together with reference TRBV2 and TRBJ1-1, the CDR3 gives the full variable domain: EPEVTQTPSHQVTQMGQEVILRCVPISNHLYFYWYRQILGQKVEFLVSFYNNEISEKSEIFDDQFSVERPDGSNFTLKIRSTKLEDSAMYFCASSGTGEGNTEAFFGQGTRLTVV.

This clonotype has a count of ten or more. Germline and junction disagree at one end, which may indicate a read error. The chain recombines TRBV14 with TRBJ1-1; D ambiguous. The CDR3 has 15 residues. Germline loops: CDR1 SGHDN, CDR2 FVKESK. CDR3 coding DNA: TGCGCCAGCAGCCGTAACGGGCCCCTACTCACTGAAGCTTTCTTT. Amino acid sequence: CASSRNGPLLTEAFF.

In its sample, this clonotype was seen a few times. Just one base apart from a much larger clone, this may be a read error. The rearrangement links TRBV12-3 or TRBV12-4 to TRBJ2-7; 9 bases map to TRBD1. The length of the CDR3 is 14 residues. The CDR3 is CASSGDRATYEQCF. The CDR3 bases are TGTGCCAGCAGCGGGGACAGGGCGACCTACGAGCAGTGCTTC.

This clonotype came up a few times. The chain joins TRBV2 to TRBJ2-2, with 8 bases that match TRBD2. Unmatched junction bases numbered 10, after V lost 8 bases and J lost 5 bases. The CDR3 has 15 amino acids. Germline assignment: CDR1 SNHLY and CDR2 FYNNEI. The CDR3 coding sequence is TGTGCCAGCTCTCTGAGCGGGGGTAGTACCGGGGAGCTGTTTTTT. Translated: CASSLSGGSTGELFF.

This clonotype was seen ten or more times. This chain connects TRBV29-1 to TRBJ1-1; D is unclear. The CDR3 contains 12 residues. The V gene's germline CDR1 is SQVTM and CDR2 ANQGSEA. Trimming removed 5 bases at V and 3 bases at J, with 10 bases between. CDR3 DNA: TGCAGCGTTCAAGGGTCTCACACTGAAGCTTTCTTT. It translates to CSVQGSHTEAFF.

V gene TRBV9 combines with J gene TRBJ2-2; D gene ambiguous. V was shortened by 0 bases and J by 3 bases, with 6 bases between the two germline ends. The length of the CDR3 is 14 residues. The germline V gene encodes CDR1 SGDLS and CDR2 YYNGEE. The CDR3 sequence is CASSVGGYTGELFF. The DNA of the CDR3 is TGTGCCAGCAGCGTAGGAGGTTACACCGGGGAGCTGTTTTTT.

This clonotype has more than one count but fewer than ten. This sequence joins TRBV4-1 and TRBJ2-1, with 9 positions matching TRBD2. This CDR3 is built from 17 residues. The V gene end was trimmed by 0 bases and the J gene end by 8 bases; junction bases not matched to a gene: 11. Looked up from germline, CDR1 is MGHRA and CDR2 is YSYEKL. Here the CDR3 reads CASSQDRGAGGGHEQFF. In DNA form, the CDR3 reads TGCGCCAGCAGCCAAGATCGAGGTGCGGGGGGGGGCCATGAGCAGTTCTTC.

V is TRBV28 and J is TRBJ1-3, with unresolved D. The CDR3 is made up of 18 amino acids. V lost 6 bases and J 4 bases, leaving 25 bases between the germline ends. In germline, CDR1 is MDHEN, CDR2 SYDVKM. In nucleotides, the CDR3 is TGTGCCAGCAGCAGTAGGGCCCGACTCATATTTCCGGGAAACACCATATATTTT. Protein product: CASSSRARLIFPGNTIYF.

This clonotype was detected a few times. The chain couples TRBV9 to TRBJ2-3; D call uncertain. Trimming cost V 3 bases and J 4 bases, with 12 bases left between them. The CDR3 spans 14 residues. Germline CDR1 and CDR2: SGDLS and YYNGEE. The CDR3 loop reads CASSATSIPDTQYF. The CDR3 bases are TGTGCCAGCAGCGCCACTTCCATCCCAGATACGCAGTATTTT.

This clonotype was counted at least ten times. The rearrangement links TRBV3-1 to TRBJ1-1; possible D gene TRBD1, 6 bases. CDR1 and CDR2 (germline): LGHDT, YNNKEL (reference sequence). The CDR3 totals 17 residues. V lost 0 bases and J lost 4, with 18 bases in between. CDR3 residues: CASSQDRGGVDGTEAFF. The CDR3 region has the DNA TGTGCCAGCAGCCAAGATAGAGGGGGGGTAGACGGCACTGAAGCTTTCTTT.

This clonotype was seen many times. The genes are TRBV11-2 and TRBJ2-2; TRBD1 matches 12 bases. This CDR3 has 17 amino acids. J was trimmed by 5 bases and V by 3 bases; bases with no gene match: 7. Germline CDR1 is SGHAT and CDR2 is FQNNGV. Written as DNA, the CDR3 is TGTGCCAGCAGCTTGGGACAGGGGGCTCCCGAAACCGGGGAGCTGTTTTTT. Amino acids: CASSLGQGAPETGELFF.

With respect to this clonotype: Just one base apart from a much larger clone, this may be a read error. In this CDR3 the conserved last residue, phenylalanine or tryptophan, is missing, so a read error is likely. The chain carries TRBV11-2 and TRBJ2-1, with TRBD1 matching over 7 bases. Trimming removed 6 bases from V and 2 bases from J; junction bases left unmatched: 4. The CDR3 sequence is 14 residues long. Germline CDR1 reads SGHAT; CDR2 reads FQNNGV. CDR3 coding DNA: TGTGCCAGCAGACAGGGGCGGACCTACAATGAGCAGTTCCTC. Amino acids: CASRQGRTYNEQFL.

This sequence joins TRBV6-5 and TRBJ2-7; no definite D call. The germline gives CDR1 MNHEY, CDR2 SVGAGI. There are 13 residues in the CDR3. Trimming cost V 4 bases and J 4 bases, with 11 bases left between them. CDR3 bases: TGTGCCAGCAGTTCGACCGATCCTTACGAGCAGTACTTC. It yields the protein CASSSTDPYEQYF.

V gene TRBV29-1 combines with J gene TRBJ2-2, with no clear D. The CDR3 is 15 residues long. Trimming shortened V by 1 base and J by 3 bases, and 12 bases separated the two germline ends. Germline loops: CDR1 SQVTM, CDR2 ANQGSEA. The CDR3 region is CSVEVDTTYTGELFF. In DNA form, the CDR3 reads TGCAGCGTTGAAGTAGATACAACCTACACCGGGGAGCTGTTTTTT.

This clonotype has only a few counts. This chain uses TRBV6-1 with TRBJ2-3; maybe TRBD1 (6 bases). The length of the CDR3 is 14 residues. The V gene's germline CDR1 is MNHNS and CDR2 SASEGT. V was pared by 7 bases and J by 4 bases, with 15 bases between. This CDR3 reads CASTPGAGADTQYF. DNA for the CDR3: TGTGCCAGCACCCCAGGGGCCGGGGCAGATACGCAGTATTTT.

The chain joins TRBV20-1 to TRBJ2-7; no clear D. The CDR3 totals 12 residues. V was pared by 0 bases and J by 2 bases, with 5 bases between. Per germline, CDR1 DFQATT and CDR2 SNEGSKA (reference sequence). This CDR3 is CSARDVAYEQYF. In DNA form, the CDR3 reads TGCAGTGCTAGAGATGTGGCCTACGAGCAGTACTTC.

The chain uses TRBV27 and TRBJ2-7, with D possibly matching TRBD2 (5 bases). CDR3 length equals 15 residues. Germline V gene sequence: CDR1 MNHEY, CDR2 SMNVEV (reference sequence). The V end was cut by 8 bases, the J end by 0 bases, with 17 bases between. The CDR3 loop is CASSPRGTSSYEQYF. CDR3 DNA: TGTGCCAGCTCCCCCCGGGGTACTAGCTCCTACGAGCAGTACTTC.

This clonotype was observed many times. The genes are TRBV3-1 and TRBJ2-5; D unclear. V was trimmed by 4 bases and J by 7 bases, leaving 10 bases between them. Germline loops: CDR1 LGHDT, CDR2 YNNKEL (reference sequence). The CDR3 runs to 12 residues. The CDR3 bases are TGTGCCAGCAGCCCACAAGTAGGGACCCAGTACTTC. Translation gives CASSPQVGTQYF.

This clonotype was observed many times. The CDR3 sequence: CASNPADTQYF. The CDR3 region has the DNA TGTGCCAGCAATCCGGCAGATACGCAGTATTTT. The V and J genes are TRBV7-9 and TRBJ2-3, with D unresolved. The CDR3 is 11 amino acids. Germline lookup yields CDR1 SEHNR and CDR2 FQNEAQ (reference sequence). V was cut by 7 bases and J by 4 bases, with 6 bases left in between.

This clonotype was counted ten times or more. The chain links TRBV12-3 or TRBV12-4 to TRBJ1-2; D is uncertain. Trimming removed 8 bases at V and 4 bases at J, with 14 bases between. CDR3 length equals 13 residues. CDR3 sequence (DNA): TGTGCCAGCGAGCTCCATGGGTCCTATGGCTACACCTTC. This sequence encodes CASELHGSYGYTF.

CDR3 amino acids: CASSVIGTGYAGYTF. The CDR3 DNA is TGTGCCAGCAGTGTAATTGGGACAGGGTATGCTGGCTACACCTTC. The rearrangement joins TRBV2 to TRBJ1-2; 9 bases agree with TRBD1. CDR1 is SNHLY, CDR2 FYNNEI, per germline. V gave up 4 bases and J gave up 7 bases; unmatched junction bases: 10. This CDR3 is 15 amino acids long.